This T cell receptor (beta chain) was found in a study of T cell repertoires in cytomegalovirus infection. The study, taken as a whole, reports: Ex vivo, HLA-C-restricted CMV-specific TCR beta clonotypes prevailed over the rest of the response.

In TCRdb, the reads were re-called with MiXCR into one record per CDR3 protein. The sample shows 310,000 or so distinct CDR3 sequences, roughly a sixth of them seen only once. Germline CDR1 and CDR2: SGHRS and YFSETQ. The length of the CDR3 is 14 residues. V lost 0 bases and J 1 base, leaving 8 bases between the germline ends. This clonotype was counted a few times. The antigen remains unidentified. Sequenced sample: PBMCs. The receptor was derived from a human donor in good health (CMV status not recorded). Some clones in this sample may be carry-over from other donors' samples. This chain uses TRBV5-1 with TRBJ2-7, with D unresolved. CDR3 sequence reads: CASSLGPDSYEQYF. The CDR3 DNA sequence: TGCGCCAGCAGCTTGGGACCAGATTCCTACGAGCAGTACTTC.